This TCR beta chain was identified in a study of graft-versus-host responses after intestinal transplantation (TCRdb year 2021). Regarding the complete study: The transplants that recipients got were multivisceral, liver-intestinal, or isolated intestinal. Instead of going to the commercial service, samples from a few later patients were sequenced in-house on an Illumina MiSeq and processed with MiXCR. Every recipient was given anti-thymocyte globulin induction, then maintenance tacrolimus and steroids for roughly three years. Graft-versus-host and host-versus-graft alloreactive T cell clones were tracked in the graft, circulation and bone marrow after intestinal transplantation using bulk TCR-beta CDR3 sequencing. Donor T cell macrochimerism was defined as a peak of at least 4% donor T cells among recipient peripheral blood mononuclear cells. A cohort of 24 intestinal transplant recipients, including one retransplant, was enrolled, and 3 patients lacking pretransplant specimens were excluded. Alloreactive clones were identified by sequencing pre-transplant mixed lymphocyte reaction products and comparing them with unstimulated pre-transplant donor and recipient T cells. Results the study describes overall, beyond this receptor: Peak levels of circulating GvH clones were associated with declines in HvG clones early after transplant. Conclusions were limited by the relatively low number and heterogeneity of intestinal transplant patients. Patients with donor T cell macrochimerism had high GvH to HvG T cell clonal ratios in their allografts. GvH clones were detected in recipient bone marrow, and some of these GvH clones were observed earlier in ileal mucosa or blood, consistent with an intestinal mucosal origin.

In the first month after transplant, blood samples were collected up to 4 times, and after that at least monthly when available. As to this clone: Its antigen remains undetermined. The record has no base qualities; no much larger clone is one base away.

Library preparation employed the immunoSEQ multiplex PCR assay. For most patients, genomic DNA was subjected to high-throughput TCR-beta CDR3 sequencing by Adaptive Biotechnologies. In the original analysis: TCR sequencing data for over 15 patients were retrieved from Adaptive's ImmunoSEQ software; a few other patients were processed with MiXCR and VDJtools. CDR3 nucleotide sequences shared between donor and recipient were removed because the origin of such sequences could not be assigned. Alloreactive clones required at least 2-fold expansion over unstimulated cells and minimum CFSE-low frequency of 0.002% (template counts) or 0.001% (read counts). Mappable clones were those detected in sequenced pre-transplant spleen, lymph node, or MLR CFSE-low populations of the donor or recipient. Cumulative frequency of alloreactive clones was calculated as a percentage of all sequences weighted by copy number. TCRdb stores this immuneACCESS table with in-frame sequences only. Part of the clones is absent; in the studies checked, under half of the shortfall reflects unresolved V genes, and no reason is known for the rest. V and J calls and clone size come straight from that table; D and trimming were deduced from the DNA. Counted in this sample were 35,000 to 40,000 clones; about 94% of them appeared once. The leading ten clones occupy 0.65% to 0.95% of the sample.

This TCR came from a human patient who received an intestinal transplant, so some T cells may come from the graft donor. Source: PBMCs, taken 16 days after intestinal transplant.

The bases are TGCAGCGCCGGGACAGATGGAAACACCATATATTTT. It codes for CSAGTDGNTIYF. Recombination joined TRBV29-1 with TRBJ1-3; 7 junctional bases match TRBD1. Including the terminal cysteine and phenylalanine, the CDR3 comprises 12 residues. Only the CDR3 DNA stays, 36 bases, in frame from base 1. Relative to germline, V is missing 7 bases and J is missing 3 bases, with 3 bases of the junction outside any gene match. In the germline V gene, CDR1 corresponds to SQVTM and CDR2 to ANQGSEA.